The 6 T cell receptor beta chains below were found in one sample sequenced in a study of long-term antiretroviral therapy in people with HIV. Run at survey level, the immunoSEQ assay was version v3.0. Libraries were prepared by immunoSEQ multiplex PCR; TCRdb keeps only in-frame clonotypes and omits some of them. This table has tens of thousands of clones, roughly 87% appearing once. Source: unsorted PBMCs, taken 2 years after starting antiretroviral therapy. These receptors were taken from a man between 45 and 60 years old with HIV.

V and J are TRBV19 and TRBJ2-2; TRBD1 is a possible D gene (6 bases). The CDR3 has 13 residues. CDR1 and CDR2 from the germline V gene are LNHDA and SQIVND (reference sequence). Deletions cut 3 bases from V and 6 bases from J, with 8 bases between. CDR3 bases: TGTGCCAGTAGTATCGACAGGCCCGGGGAGCTGTTTTTT. Its translation: CASSIDRPGELFF.

The rearrangement links TRBV5-1 to TRBJ2-7; weak D call: TRBD1 (5 bases). The CDR3 is 15 amino acids. V lost 0 bases and J 2 bases, leaving 12 bases between the germline ends. The germline V gene encodes CDR1 SGHRS and CDR2 YFSETQ. CDR3 coding DNA: TGCGCCAGCAGCTTGGTTCCTCAGGGTGCCTACGAGCAGTACTTC. Protein product: CASSLVPQGAYEQYF. Supplemented by reference TRBV5-1 and TRBJ2-7, the full variable domain reads KAGVTQTPRYLIKTRGQQVTLSCSPISGHRSVSWYQQTPGQGLQFLFEYFSETQRNKGNFPGRFSGRQFSNSRSEMNVSTLELGDSALYLCASSLVPQGAYEQYFGPGTRLTVT.

This chain joins TRBV7-6 and TRBJ1-2; D ambiguous. V was pared by 1 base and J by 9 bases, with 12 bases between. The germline V gene has CDR1 SGHVS and CDR2 FNYEAQ. This CDR3 comprises 13 residues. CDR3 sequence (DNA): TGTGCCAGCAGCTTAGTGGAGAGAGACAGCTACACCTTC. It encodes CASSLVERDSYTF.

Points on this clone: The DNA is omitted, as the CDR3 cannot be located on it reliably, and the CDR3 follows TCRdb's listing. The chain joins TRBV12-2 to TRBJ1-2; the table's D call, TRBD1, was not checked against the DNA. TRBV12-2 is designated a pseudogene. Inclusive of both ends, the CDR3 amounts to 21 amino acids. The CDR3 here is CASRLARFEPFGTGTHYGYTF.

The chain links TRBV28 to TRBJ2-2; 10 positions agree with TRBD1. This CDR3 is 16 amino acids long. Germline V gene lookup returns CDR1 MDHEN and CDR2 SYDVKM. V lost 2 bases to trimming and J lost 5 bases; unmatched junction nucleotides: 5. In nucleotides, the CDR3 is TGTGCCAGCAGTTTAAGGGACAGGGGAGGTACCGGGGAGCTGTTTTTT. It specifies CASSLRDRGGTGELFF.

The sample holds a few counts of this clone. The rearrangement uses TRBV28 and TRBJ1-2; D is undetermined. The V gene lost 5 bases and the J gene lost 4 bases, with 8 bases spanning the gap. CDR1 MDHEN and CDR2 SYDVKM come from the germline V gene. The CDR3 has 12 amino acids. CDR3 nucleotide sequence: TGTGCCAGCAGTCTCATATCCTATGGCTACACCTTC. Translated: CASSLISYGYTF.